This T cell receptor (beta chain) is from a study of blood T cell repertoires in COVID-19. Study context: Spain, Italy and the United States supplied samples that represented acute and convalescent COVID-19. Sources were T cells, B-cell-depleted T cells, or PBMCs; the material itself was cDNA or gDNA.

This CDR3 has 13 amino acids. Germline V gives CDR1 LNHNV, CDR2 YYDKDF (reference sequence). V lost 6 bases to trimming and J lost 6 bases, with 14 bases between them. Original processing notes: Reference gene primer amplification yielded estimated nucleated cell counts. Measured with immunoSEQ multiplex PCR; TCRdb has only the in-frame clones, and not every one. D and trimming were read from the DNA, whereas the V and J calls and clone size are those reported in that table. The table shows about 140,000 clones, with about 86% occurring only once. The sequence derives from a woman in her sixties with acute or convalescent COVID-19. The chain joins TRBV15 to TRBJ1-1, with D possibly TRBD1 on 5 matching bases. The sequencing input was peripheral blood. CDR3 nucleotide sequence: TGTGCCACCAGTTTCAGCAGGGTGTCTGAAGCTTTCTTT. It is translated as CATSFSRVSEAFF.